Detailed here is one TCR beta chain. As yet, its antigen is unknown. From germline, CDR1 is MNHEY and CDR2 SMNVEV (reference sequence). CDR3 size: 15 residues. Trimming stripped 2 bases from V and 0 bases from J, with 11 bases between. The sample belongs to a study of OX40 agonist ivuxolimab in advanced cancers. Study conclusions and caveats: The mean number of expanded clones was higher in CD8+ T cells than in CD4+.

The data were produced by immunoSEQ multiplex PCR, yet TCRdb's version contains in-frame clones alone and is incomplete. The sample has about 49,000 clones; roughly 80% are singletons. The material was CD4+ or CD8+ T cells sorted from blood, obtained in a trial of the OX40 agonist ivuxolimab. The chain carries TRBV27 and TRBJ2-7; D is unresolved. The receptor comes from an adult with an advanced solid tumor such as melanoma, head and neck, liver or kidney cancer. CDR3 in DNA: TGTGCCAGCAGTTTAGGGCCCAACCCCTCCTACGAGCAGTACTTC. This encodes CASSLGPNPSYEQYF.